A selection of T cell receptor beta chains follows, all from one sample in a study of Ad26.COV2.S vaccination and SARS-CoV-2 variants. Method: immunoSEQ multiplex PCR; TCRdb's copy keeps in-frame clones and lacks some. This sample has hundreds of thousands of clones, with about nine tenths found just once. The sample in question was peripheral blood, obtained in a trial of Ad26.COV2.S vaccine versus placebo. These receptors were collected from a person aged 18-60 years who received the Ad26.COV2.S COVID-19 vaccine or a placebo. Each CDR3 is given with its conserved first and last residue. Fields, in order: clone size, D gene, J gene, V gene, CDR3 protein, CDR3 DNA. The D gene is left open where the match is weak. Clone size is given for some rows only: seen once, a few or many times, or a class if the clone is expanded.

-,-,TRBJ2-7,TRBV7-6,CASSLGTGSYEQYF,TGTGCCAGCAGCTTAGGTACCGGGAGCTACGAGCAGTACTTC
-,-,TRBJ2-5,TRBV5-6,CASSLAPHRVGWEETQYF,TGTGCCAGCAGCTTGGCCCCGCACAGGGTCGGTTGGGAAGAGACCCAGTACTTC
-,-,TRBJ1-2,TRBV6-1,CASSEASRDLAYGYTF,TGTGCCAGCAGTGAAGCGAGCAGGGATCTGGCCTATGGCTACACCTTC
-,-,TRBJ1-6,TRBV11-2,CASSLGPRGNSPLHF,TGTGCCAGCAGCTTAGGACCCAGGGGTAATTCACCCCTCCACTTT
once,-,TRBJ1-5,TRBV7-3,CASSSRPGTFSSASQPQHF,TGTGCCAGCAGCTCGAGGCCCGGGACTTTTTCCTCTGCCAGTCAGCCCCAGCATTTT
once,TRBD1,TRBJ1-4,TRBV5-4,CASSLAGTGEKLFF,TGTGCCAGCAGCTTGGCCGGGACAGGGGAAAAACTGTTTTTT
once,TRBD1,TRBJ2-3,TRBV6-5,CASSRGQLSTDTQYF,TGTGCCAGCAGCAGGGGACAGTTGAGCACAGATACGCAGTATTTT
-,-,TRBJ2-5,TRBV30,CAWSPLGGLETQYF,TGTGCCTGGAGCCCTTTGGGGGGTTTAGAGACCCAGTACTTC
-,-,TRBJ2-3,TRBV4-1,CASSQDRAADTQYF,TGCGCCAGCAGCCAAGACCGGGCGGCAGATACGCAGTATTTT
-,-,TRBJ1-1,TRBV7-8,CASITDGSEAFF,TGTGCCAGCATCACCGACGGGTCTGAAGCTTTCTTT
once,-,TRBJ1-1,TRBV30,CAWGGGFIGAFF,TGTGCCTGGGGTGGAGGTTTCATAGGGGCTTTCTTT
-,-,TRBJ1-1,TRBV6-5,CASSPGLNTEAFF,TGTGCCAGCAGTCCAGGGCTGAACACTGAAGCTTTCTTT
-,-,TRBJ1-1,TRBV6-6,CASSEQQGFTEAFF,TGTGCCAGCTCGGAGCAACAGGGCTTCACTGAAGCTTTCTTT